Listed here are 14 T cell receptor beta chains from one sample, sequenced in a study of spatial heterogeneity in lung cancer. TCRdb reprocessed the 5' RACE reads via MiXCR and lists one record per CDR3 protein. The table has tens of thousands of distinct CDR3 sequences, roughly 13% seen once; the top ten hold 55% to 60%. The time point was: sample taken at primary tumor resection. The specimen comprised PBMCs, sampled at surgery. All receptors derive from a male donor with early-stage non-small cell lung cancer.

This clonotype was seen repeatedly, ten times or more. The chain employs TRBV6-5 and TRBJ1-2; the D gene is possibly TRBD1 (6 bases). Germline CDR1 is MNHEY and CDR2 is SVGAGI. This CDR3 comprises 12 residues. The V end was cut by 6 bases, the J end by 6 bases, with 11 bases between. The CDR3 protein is CASSRGQNGYTF. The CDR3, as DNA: TGTGCCAGCAGCCGCGGACAGAATGGCTACACCTTC.

This CDR3 reads CATAGSGGGVEAFF. CDR3 DNA: TGTGCCACGGCGGGGTCCGGAGGAGGAGTTGAAGCTTTCTTT. The V gene is TRBV6-5, the J gene TRBJ1-1; D unresolved. The V end was cut by 10 bases, the J end by 7 bases, with 22 bases between. This CDR3 contains 14 residues. Germline CDR1 reads MNHEY; CDR2 reads SVGAGI.

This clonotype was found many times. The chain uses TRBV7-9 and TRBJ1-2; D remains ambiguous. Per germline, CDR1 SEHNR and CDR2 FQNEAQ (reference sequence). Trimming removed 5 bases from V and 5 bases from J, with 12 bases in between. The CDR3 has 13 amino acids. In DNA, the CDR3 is TGTGCCAGCAGCAAACGCGGGGAATATGGCTACACCTTC. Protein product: CASSKRGEYGYTF. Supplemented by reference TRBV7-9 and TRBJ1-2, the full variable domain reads DTGVSQNPRHKITKRGQNVTFRCDPISEHNRLYWYRQTLGQGPEFLTYFQNEAQLEKSRLLSDRFSAERPKGSFSTLEIQRTEQGDSAMYLCASSKRGEYGYTFGSGTRLTVV.

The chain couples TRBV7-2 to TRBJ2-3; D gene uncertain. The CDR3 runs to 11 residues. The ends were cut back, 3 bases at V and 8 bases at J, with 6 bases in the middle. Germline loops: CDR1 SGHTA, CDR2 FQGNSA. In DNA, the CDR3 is TGTGCCAGCAGCTTGGGCGTTACGCAGTATTTT. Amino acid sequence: CASSLGVTQYF.

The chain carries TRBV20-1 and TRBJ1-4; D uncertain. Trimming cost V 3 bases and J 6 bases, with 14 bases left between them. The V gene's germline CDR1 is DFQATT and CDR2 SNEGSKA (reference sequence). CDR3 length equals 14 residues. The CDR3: CSASPRYKDEKLFF. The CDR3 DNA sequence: TGCAGTGCTAGCCCCCGCTACAAGGATGAAAAACTGTTTTTT.

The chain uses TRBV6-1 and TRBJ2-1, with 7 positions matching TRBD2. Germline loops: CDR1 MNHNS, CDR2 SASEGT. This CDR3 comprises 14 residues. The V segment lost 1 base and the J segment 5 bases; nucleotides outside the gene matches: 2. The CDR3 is CASSEGLANNEQFF. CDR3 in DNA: TGTGCCAGCAGTGAAGGACTAGCTAACAATGAGCAGTTCTTC.

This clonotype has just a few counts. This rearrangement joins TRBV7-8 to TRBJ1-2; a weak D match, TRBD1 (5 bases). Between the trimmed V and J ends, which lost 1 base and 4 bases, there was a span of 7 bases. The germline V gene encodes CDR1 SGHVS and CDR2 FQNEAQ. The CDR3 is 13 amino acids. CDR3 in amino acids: CASSLEQAYGYTF. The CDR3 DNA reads TGTGCCAGCAGCTTAGAACAGGCCTATGGCTACACCTTC. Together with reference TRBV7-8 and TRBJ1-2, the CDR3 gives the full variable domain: GAGVSQSPRYKVAKRGQDVALRCDPISGHVSLFWYQQALGQGPEFLTYFQNEAQLDKSGLPSDRFFAERPEGSVSTLKIQRTQQEDSAVYLCASSLEQAYGYTFGSGTRLTVV.

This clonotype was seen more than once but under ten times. The CDR3 sequence is CSVFGGNTEAFF. The CDR3 coding sequence is TGCAGCGTCTTCGGGGGAAACACTGAAGCTTTCTTT. This chain connects TRBV29-1 to TRBJ1-1; weak D call: TRBD1 (5 bases). The CDR3 spans 12 residues. V lost 6 bases to trimming and J lost 2 bases, with 10 bases between them. The germline gives CDR1 SQVTM, CDR2 ANQGSEA. The variable domain in full, with the rest retrieved from reference TRBV29-1 and TRBJ1-1, is SAVISQKPSRDICQRGTSLTIQCQVDSQVTMMFWYRQQPGQSLTLIATANQGSEATYESGFVIDKFPISRPNLTFSTLTVSNMSPEDSSIYLCSVFGGNTEAFFGQGTRLTVV.

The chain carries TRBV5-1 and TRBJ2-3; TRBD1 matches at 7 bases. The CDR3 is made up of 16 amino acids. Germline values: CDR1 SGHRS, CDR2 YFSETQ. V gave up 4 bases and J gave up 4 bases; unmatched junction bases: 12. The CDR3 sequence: CASSAIQGSAADTQYF. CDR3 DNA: TGCGCCAGCAGCGCAATACAGGGGTCTGCGGCAGATACGCAGTATTTT.

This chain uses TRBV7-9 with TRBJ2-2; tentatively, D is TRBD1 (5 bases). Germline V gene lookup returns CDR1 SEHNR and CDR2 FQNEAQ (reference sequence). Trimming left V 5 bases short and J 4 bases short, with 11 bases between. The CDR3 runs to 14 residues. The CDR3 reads CASSPIRVTGELFF. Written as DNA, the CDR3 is TGTGCCAGCAGCCCCATCAGGGTCACCGGGGAGCTGTTTTTT.

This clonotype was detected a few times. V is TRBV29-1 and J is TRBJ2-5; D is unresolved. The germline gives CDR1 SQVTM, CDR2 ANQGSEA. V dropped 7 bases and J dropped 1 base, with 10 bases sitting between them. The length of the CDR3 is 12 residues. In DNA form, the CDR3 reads TGCAGCGGACTTGGCGGCCAAGAGACCCAGTACTTC. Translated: CSGLGGQETQYF.

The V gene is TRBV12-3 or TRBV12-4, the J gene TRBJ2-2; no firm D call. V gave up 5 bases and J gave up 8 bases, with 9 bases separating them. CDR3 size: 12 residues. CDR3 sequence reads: CASSANRGELFF. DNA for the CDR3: TGTGCCAGCAGTGCCAACCGGGGGGAGCTGTTTTTT.

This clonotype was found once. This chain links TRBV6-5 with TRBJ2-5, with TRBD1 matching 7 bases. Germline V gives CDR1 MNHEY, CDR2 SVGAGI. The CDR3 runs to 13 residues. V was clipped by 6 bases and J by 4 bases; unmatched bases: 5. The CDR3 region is CASSPDRRETQYF. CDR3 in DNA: TGTGCCAGCAGCCCGGACAGGCGAGAGACCCAGTACTTC.

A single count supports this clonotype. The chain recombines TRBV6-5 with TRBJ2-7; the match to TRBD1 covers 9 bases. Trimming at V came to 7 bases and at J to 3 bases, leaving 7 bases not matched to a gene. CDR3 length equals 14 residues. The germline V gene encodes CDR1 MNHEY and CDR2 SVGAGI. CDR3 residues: CASKQQGASYEQYF. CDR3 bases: TGTGCCAGCAAACAACAGGGGGCCAGCTACGAGCAGTACTTC.